These 26 T cell receptor beta chains were all obtained from the same sample, sequenced in a study of blood T cells in healthy people across ages. The second PCR ran roughly 6 to 11 cycles with a sample-barcoded 5' primer and J-beta primers. One entry per CDR3 protein, called by TCRdb with MiXCR from the 5' RACE reads. This table has about 900,000 distinct CDR3 sequences, about 48% appearing once. Sequenced sample: blood. The receptors originated from a man aged 25-45 years in good health.

This clonotype has a count of ten or more. The CDR3 sequence is CSAPTGSNEKLFF. The CDR3 DNA sequence: TGCAGTGCGCCAACAGGGTCTAATGAAAAACTGTTTTTT. The rearrangement links TRBV20-1 to TRBJ1-4; a weak D match, TRBD1 (6 bases). CDR3 length: 13 amino acids. Trimming stripped 6 bases from V and 3 bases from J, with 11 bases between. Germline loops: CDR1 DFQATT, CDR2 SNEGSKA (reference sequence).

This rearrangement joins TRBV12-3 or TRBV12-4 to TRBJ1-5, with unresolved D. This CDR3 is built from 16 residues. The V end lost 6 bases, the J end lost 6 bases, and 21 bases lay between the germline ends. CDR3 loop: CASSPLGSEVAQPQHF. Here the CDR3 DNA reads TGTGCCAGCAGCCCACTGGGGTCGGAGGTAGCTCAGCCCCAGCATTTT.

This clonotype has only a few counts. The chain couples TRBV15 to TRBJ2-4; 8 nucleotides line up with TRBD1. CDR3 length: 17 residues. The V gene's germline CDR1 is LNHNV and CDR2 YYDKDF (reference sequence). Trimming removed 1 base from V and 0 bases from J; junction bases left unmatched: 5. CDR3 protein: CATSRGDRGIAKNIQYF. Written as DNA, the CDR3 is TGTGCCACCAGCAGAGGCGACAGGGGAATAGCCAAAAACATTCAGTACTTC.

The chain has TRBV9 and TRBJ2-1; weak D call: TRBD1 (6 bases). CDR1 and CDR2 from the germline V gene are SGDLS and YYNGEE. The V and J ends lost 0 bases and 7 bases respectively, with 14 bases between them. The CDR3 has 15 residues. The CDR3 loop reads CASSVDGWQGNEQFF. As DNA, the CDR3 is TGTGCCAGCAGCGTAGATGGCTGGCAGGGGAATGAGCAGTTCTTC. The full variable domain, rest sourced from reference TRBV9 and TRBJ2-1, is DSGVTQTPKHLITATGQRVTLRCSPRSGDLSVYWYQQSLDQGLQFLIQYYNGEERAKGNILERFSAQQFPDLHSELNLSSLELGDSALYFCASSVDGWQGNEQFFGPGTRLTVL.

The J gene is TRBJ1-1, the V gene TRBV21-1; the listed D gene, TRBD1, was not tested against the DNA. TRBV21-1 is shown as a pseudogene. The CDR3 sequence is 16 residues long. CDR3 protein: CASSETVREQNTEAFF. CDR3 nucleotides: TGTGCCAGCAGCGAAACGGTCAGGGAGCAGAACACTGAAGCTTTCTTT.

The chain uses TRBV7-8 and TRBJ2-7; D is possibly TRBD1 or TRBD2 (5 bases each). CDR1 is SGHVS and CDR2 is FQNEAQ in the germline V gene. CDR3 length: 14 amino acids. V was cut by 5 bases and J by 6 bases, with 17 bases left in between. CDR3 amino acids: CASSLGPRTGEQYF. The CDR3, as DNA: TGTGCCAGCAGCCTGGGACCCCGAACGGGCGAGCAGTACTTC.

V and J are TRBV20-1 and TRBJ1-1; possible D gene TRBD1, 5 bases. The CDR3 consists of 13 residues. Trimming took 3 bases from V and 1 from J, leaving 9 bases between them. Germline loops: CDR1 DFQATT, CDR2 SNEGSKA (reference sequence). The CDR3 nucleotides are TGCAGTGCTAGTTCCAGGGAGAACACTGAAGCTTTCTTT. Its translation: CSASSRENTEAFF.

J is TRBJ2-1 and V is TRBV27, with 10 positions matching TRBD2. Germline assignment: CDR1 MNHEY and CDR2 SMNVEV (reference sequence). The CDR3 loop spans 15 amino acids. Trimming at V came to 4 bases and at J to 5 bases, leaving 5 bases not matched to a gene. CDR3 in amino acids: CASSYSGGANNEQFF. The CDR3 coding sequence is TGTGCCAGCAGTTACAGCGGGGGGGCCAACAATGAGCAGTTCTTC.

This chain uses TRBV5-1 with TRBJ2-7; tentatively, D is TRBD1 (6 bases). The CDR3 runs to 17 residues. CDR1 is SGHRS and CDR2 is YFSETQ in the germline V gene. V lost 4 bases and J 1 base, leaving 21 bases between the germline ends. The CDR3 loop is CASSHTIPGQTSYEQYF. The CDR3, as DNA: TGCGCCAGCAGCCATACGATTCCTGGACAGACGTCCTACGAGCAGTACTTC.

This clonotype has only a few counts. V and J are TRBV4-1 and TRBJ2-1; the match to TRBD2 covers 8 bases. Germline V gene lookup returns CDR1 MGHRA and CDR2 YSYEKL. The CDR3 has 14 residues. Trimming cost V 2 bases and J 8 bases; bases outside gene matches: 5. CDR3 amino acids: CASSQPGLDHEQFF. DNA of the CDR3: TGCGCCAGCAGCCAACCGGGACTAGATCATGAGCAGTTCTTC.

The chain combines TRBV20-1 with TRBJ2-4, with 7 bases lining up with TRBD2. The CDR3 is 15 amino acids. Germline trimming cut 6 bases from V and 3 bases from J; bases unmatched to any gene: 11. CDR1 and CDR2 from the germline V gene are DFQATT and SNEGSKA (reference sequence). CDR3 protein: CSALTAGTVKNIQYF. CDR3 DNA sequence: TGCAGTGCCCTGACAGCGGGGACGGTCAAAAACATTCAGTACTTC.

The chain links TRBV28 to TRBJ2-7; unclear D gene. CDR1 MDHEN and CDR2 SYDVKM come from the germline V gene. Trimming removed 5 bases from V and 3 bases from J, with 11 bases in between. The CDR3 has 13 residues. The chain's CDR3 is CASSLTPVYEQYF. The CDR3, as DNA: TGTGCCAGCAGTCTCACACCGGTCTACGAGCAGTACTTC.

The chain is built from TRBV6-2 or TRBV6-3 and TRBJ1-1; TRBD1 matches 7 bases. After removal of 6 bases from V and 5 bases from J, the junction contained 9 bases not matched to a gene. The germline V gene has CDR1 MNHEY and CDR2 SVGEGT. The CDR3 extends over 14 amino acids. This CDR3 is CASRQEGASTEAFF. The CDR3 DNA reads as TGTGCCAGCAGACAGGAGGGGGCGAGTACTGAAGCTTTCTTT.

This clonotype was counted only a few times. This chain uses TRBV10-3 with TRBJ2-2, with D possibly matching TRBD1 (6 bases). This CDR3 is 16 amino acids long. The germline V and J ends were trimmed by 6 bases and 7 bases, with 21 bases remaining between them. The germline gives CDR1 ENHRY, CDR2 SYGVKD. CDR3 DNA sequence: TGTGCCATCAGCGTCGACAGGCCCGAACAGAGCGGGGAGCTGTTTTTT. This encodes CAISVDRPEQSGELFF.

The V call is TRBV30, the J call TRBJ2-1, with 8 bases that match TRBD2. Germline V gene data show CDR1 as GTSNPN and CDR2 as SVGIG (reference sequence). J was trimmed by 4 bases and V by 8 bases; bases with no gene match: 4. This CDR3 has 12 residues. As DNA, the CDR3 is TGTGCCGCGACGGGGGGGTACAATGAGCAGTTCTTC. Amino acids: CAATGGYNEQFF. Supplemented by reference TRBV30 and TRBJ2-1, the full variable domain reads SQTIHQWPATLVQPVGSPLSLECTVEGTSNPNLYWYRQAAGRGLQLLFYSVGIGQISSEVPQNLSASRPQDRQFILSSKKLLLSDSGFYLCAATGGYNEQFFGPGTRLTVL.

This clonotype appeared once. The rearrangement links TRBV6-5 to TRBJ2-5, with TRBD1 identical over 7 bases. The CDR3 covers 15 residues. Looked up from germline, CDR1 is MNHEY and CDR2 is SVGAGI. V lost 5 bases, J lost 2 bases, and 8 bases stayed unmatched. CDR3 protein: CASSRTYRGQETQYF. The CDR3 region has the DNA TGTGCCAGCAGTAGGACTTACAGGGGACAAGAGACCCAGTACTTC.

The chain joins TRBV20-1 to TRBJ2-3; TRBD2 matches at 10 bases. This CDR3 is built from 13 residues. Looked up from germline, CDR1 is DFQATT and CDR2 is SNEGSKA (reference sequence). In nucleotides, the CDR3 is TGCAGCCCTAAAACTAGCGGGGCGGATACGCAGTATTTT. Translating it yields CSPKTSGADTQYF.

This chain links TRBV28 with TRBJ1-4; no clear D. V was shortened by 1 base and J by 13 bases, with 10 bases between the two germline ends. CDR3 length: 12 residues. Germline V gene data show CDR1 as MDHEN and CDR2 as SYDVKM. The CDR3 DNA sequence: TGTGCCAGCAGTTTATCCTTAATCACACTGTTTTTT. Residues: CASSLSLITLFF.

This clonotype was seen only a few times. The chain's CDR3 is CASSPTPATEAFF. DNA for the CDR3: TGTGCCAGCAGCCCGACCCCGGCCACTGAAGCTTTCTTT. This sequence joins TRBV7-9 and TRBJ1-1, with no clear D. Germline V gene data show CDR1 as SEHNR and CDR2 as FQNEAQ (reference sequence). Deletions cut 5 bases from V and 4 bases from J, with 11 bases between. This CDR3 has 13 residues.

In its sample, this clonotype was seen a few times. The CDR3 reads CASSLVTGVSYEQYF. CDR3 nucleotide sequence: TGTGCCAGCAGTTTAGTGACAGGGGTCTCCTACGAGCAGTACTTC. The chain couples TRBV12-3 or TRBV12-4 to TRBJ2-7, with 8 bases aligning to TRBD1. Trimming removed 1 base from V and 0 bases from J; junction bases left unmatched: 2. The CDR3 consists of 15 residues.

This clonotype was counted many times. The J gene is TRBJ2-7, the V gene TRBV10-3; D gene ambiguous. This CDR3 comprises 16 residues. V was trimmed by 0 bases and J by 2 bases, leaving 14 bases between them. CDR1 and CDR2 from the germline V gene are ENHRY and SYGVKD. CDR3 DNA sequence: TGTGCCATCAGTGAGTCGAGCGCAGGCAGCCCCTACGAGCAGTACTTC. The encoded protein is CAISESSAGSPYEQYF.

This clonotype has more than one count but fewer than ten. The chain couples TRBV12-3 or TRBV12-4 to TRBJ2-6; D ambiguous. This CDR3 region has 15 residues. The ends were cut back, 3 bases at V and 0 bases at J, with 6 bases in the middle. CDR3 nucleotides: TGTGCCAGCAGTTTGTTCTCCTCTGGGGCCAACGTCCTGACTTTC. Its translation: CASSLFSSGANVLTF.

This clonotype turned up a few times. This rearrangement joins TRBV6-2 or TRBV6-3 to TRBJ2-1; D possibly corresponds to TRBD2 (5 bases). The CDR3 length is 13 residues. Trimming left V 8 bases short and J 6 bases short, with 14 bases between. CDR1 is MNHEY, CDR2 SVGEGT, per germline. This chain's CDR3 is CASSWENLNEQFF. The CDR3 region has the DNA TGTGCCAGCTCTTGGGAGAATCTCAATGAGCAGTTCTTC.

This chain links TRBV29-1 with TRBJ2-3; 14 nucleotides align to TRBD2. In germline, CDR1 is SQVTM, CDR2 ANQGSEA. The CDR3 is made up of 19 amino acids. Trimming took 6 bases from V and 2 from J; bases not matched to a gene: 16. CDR3 nucleotide sequence: TGCAGCGTCCCAGTGGGACTAGCGGGGGATCGGTGGTACACAGATACGCAGTATTTT. It translates to CSVPVGLAGDRWYTDTQYF.

The genes are TRBV3-1 and TRBJ2-3; TRBD2 agrees at 8 bases. From germline, CDR1 is LGHDT and CDR2 YNNKEL (reference sequence). V shed 4 bases, J shed 4 bases, and the junction held 10 bases outside the gene matches. The length of the CDR3 is 16 residues. In DNA form, the CDR3 reads TGTGCCAGCAGCCTTACGTCGGCGGGGGGCTCAGATACGCAGTATTTT. It encodes CASSLTSAGGSDTQYF.

This clonotype was seen only once. V and J are TRBV20-1 and TRBJ2-5; 7 bases fit TRBD1. The CDR3 runs 13 residues. The V segment lost 3 bases and the J segment 5 bases; nucleotides outside the gene matches: 6. The germline V gene has CDR1 DFQATT and CDR2 SNEGSKA (reference sequence). The CDR3 protein is CSASNTGAETQYF. The CDR3 bases are TGCAGTGCTAGCAACACAGGGGCGGAGACCCAGTACTTC.